This T cell receptor (beta chain) was observed in a study of OX40 agonist ivuxolimab in advanced cancers. Whole-study findings and limits: At 0.1 to 3.0 mg/kg, CD4+ and CD8+ blood T cells expanded clonally by week 6.

As for this clone: Its antigen is as yet unknown.

Libraries were prepared by immunoSEQ multiplex PCR; TCRdb keeps only in-frame clonotypes and omits some of them. Among roughly 50,000 clones, roughly 83% were seen once, and the ten largest hold around 11%. The V segment lost 3 bases and the J segment 0 bases; nucleotides outside the gene matches: 4. Per the germline V gene, CDR1 is LNHNV and CDR2 is YYDKDF (reference sequence). The CDR3 is 16 residues long. Material: CD4+ or CD8+ T cells sorted from blood, obtained in a trial of the OX40 agonist ivuxolimab. This sequence was found in an adult with an advanced solid tumor such as melanoma, head and neck, liver or kidney cancer. The chain combines TRBV15 with TRBJ2-2; TRBD1 agrees at 7 bases. CDR3 DNA sequence: TGTGCCACCAGCAGTTCCGGGACAGCGAACACCGGGGAGCTGTTTTTT. Translation gives CATSSSGTANTGELFF.